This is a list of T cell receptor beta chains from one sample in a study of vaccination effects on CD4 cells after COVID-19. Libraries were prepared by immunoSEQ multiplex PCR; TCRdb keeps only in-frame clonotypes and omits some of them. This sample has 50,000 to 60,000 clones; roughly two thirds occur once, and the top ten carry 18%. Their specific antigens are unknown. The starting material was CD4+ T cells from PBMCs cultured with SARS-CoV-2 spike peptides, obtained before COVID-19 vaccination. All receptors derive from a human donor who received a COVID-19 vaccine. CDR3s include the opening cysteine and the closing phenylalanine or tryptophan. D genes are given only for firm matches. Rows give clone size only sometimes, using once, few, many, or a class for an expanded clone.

TGTGCCAGTAGCCGGGGCCCCTATAGCAATCAGCCCCAGCATTTT	CASSRGPYSNQPQHF	TRBJ1-5	TRBV19	NA	NA
TGTGCCACCAGCAGAGATAAAGGGTACAATCAGCCCCAGCATTTT	CATSRDKGYNQPQHF	TRBJ1-5	TRBV15	NA	NA
TGTGCCAGCAGTGAAGGGGTAGATACGCAGTATTTT	CASSEGVDTQYF	TRBJ2-3	TRBV2	NA	NA
TGTGCCAGCAGCAAGCGGACTAGTAATTTCAATGAGCAGTTCTTC	CASSKRTSNFNEQFF	TRBJ2-1	TRBV21-1	NA	NA
TGTGCCAGCAGCGCGTTTCCCAGGGGGCGCCGGTCTGGGAACACTGAAGCTTTCTTT	CASSAFPRGRRSGNTEAFF	TRBJ1-1	TRBV11-2	NA	TRBD1
TGTGCCAGCACAGCGACAGGGGGCCACGAGCAGTACTTC	CASTATGGHEQYF	TRBJ2-7	TRBV12-3/TRBV12-4	few	TRBD1
TGTGCCTGGAGTGTACGGGACAGGGCCCGAATGGGAAAGTTCTTC	CAWSVRDRARMGKFF	TRBJ2-1	TRBV30	once	TRBD1
TGTGCCAGCAGCGTCACCGGGACAGCAACCGGGGAGCTGTTTTTT	CASSVTGTATGELFF	TRBJ2-2	TRBV9	few	TRBD1
TGTGCCAGCAGCGTTTCCGGGATACTAGCGGGGGCCGGTGAGCAGTTCTTC	CASSVSGILAGAGEQFF	TRBJ2-1	TRBV7-9	NA	TRBD2
TGTGCCAGCAGTGAGCCGGGACCGAGTGGTGACGCCTTC	CASSEPGPSGDAF	TRBJ1-2	TRBV6-1	NA	NA
TGTGCCAGCACTACCGGGACAGTCCATTCGGAACTGTTTTTT	CASTTGTVHSELFF	TRBJ1-4	TRBV27	NA	TRBD1
TGTGCCAGCAGCCAAGACCCTAGACAGCGACATTCACCCCTCCACTTT	CASSQDPRQRHSPLHF	TRBJ1-6	TRBV4-2	few	NA
TGTGCCATCAGTGAAGGGCCATCCACTAACTATGGCTACACCTTC	CAISEGPSTNYGYTF	TRBJ1-2	TRBV10-3	NA	NA
TGTGCCAGCAGCTTAATACGGAGACTCCAAGAGACCCAGTACTTC	CASSLIRRLQETQYF	TRBJ2-5	TRBV7-9	NA	NA
TGCGCCAGCAGCCAACTGGGACTACGGACTAACAATGAGCAGTTCTTC	CASSQLGLRTNNEQFF	TRBJ2-1	TRBV4-1	NA	TRBD2
TGTGCCAGCAGCTTAGGAGGGGGGGAAAAACTGTTTTTT	CASSLGGGEKLFF	TRBJ1-4	TRBV7-2	NA	NA
TGTGCCAGCAGTCGCGCACAGGGTCCGAACACTGAAGCTTTCTTT	CASSRAQGPNTEAFF	TRBJ1-1	TRBV6-5	once	NA
TGTGCCAGCAGCCCGAATAGCTGGGCAGATACGCAGTATTTT	CASSPNSWADTQYF	TRBJ2-3	TRBV9	NA	NA
TGCAGCGTTGCGGGGTCTAGCGGGAGGGCCCCCTACAATGAGCAGTTCTTC	CSVAGSSGRAPYNEQFF	TRBJ2-1	TRBV29-1	NA	TRBD2
TGTGCCAGTGGGAGCAGGGAGCCTGGGGCCAACGTCCTGACTTTC	CASGSREPGANVLTF	TRBJ2-6	TRBV19	NA	NA
TGTGCCAGCAGCAACCTCGCGGGGGCCACCGGGGAGCTGTTTTTT	CASSNLAGATGELFF	TRBJ2-2	TRBV7-3	NA	NA
TGTGCCTACAGGAGCCAGAAAACGAACACCGGGGAGCTGTTTTTT	CAYRSQKTNTGELFF	TRBJ2-2	TRBV19	few	NA
TGTGCCAGCAGCTTAACAGGCTCAGGGGGACTTTACAATGAGCAGTTCTTC	CASSLTGSGGLYNEQFF	TRBJ2-1	TRBV7-3	once	NA
TGTGCCAGCACGGGGTGGCCGAGCAATCAGCCCCAGCATTTT	CASTGWPSNQPQHF	TRBJ1-5	TRBV2	NA	NA